What follows is one TCR beta chain and its context. Its target is unknown. TCRdb analysed the 5' RACE reads with MiXCR anew, one entry per CDR3 protein. Here the sample spans some 570,000 distinct CDR3 sequences, around 20% being singletons. These data originate in a study of identical twins. Study findings and constraints: Cross-sectional statistics, not tracking of the same donors, supported the conclusions.

Another study also made use of these data, one on yellow fever vaccine responses in identical twins.

The TCR was taken from a woman between 18 and 29 years old in good health. The source material was CD4+ T cells sorted from blood.

This CDR3 reads CASSERPNYGYTF. The CDR3 DNA sequence: TGTGCCAGCAGTGAAAGGCCTAACTATGGCTACACCTTC. The chain carries TRBV2 and TRBJ1-2; the D is unclear. Per the germline V gene, CDR1 is SNHLY and CDR2 is FYNNEI. The CDR3 contains 13 residues. Trimming pared 2 bases from V and 0 bases from J, leaving 4 bases between.